Listed here are 25 T cell receptor beta chains from one sample, sequenced in a study of shared clonotypes between healthy human individuals. Clones were sequenced by immunoSEQ multiplex PCR, and TCRdb holds only the in-frame ones, with some missing. In the table there are approximately 480,000 clones, approximately 79% of which are singletons. Sequences were obtained from PBMCs. Source of these receptors: a woman in her forties in good health. Some clones in this sample may be carry-over from other donors' samples.

V usage is TRBV28 and J usage is TRBJ1-5; D is unresolved. The germline V gene encodes CDR1 MDHEN and CDR2 SYDVKM. The CDR3 loop spans 17 amino acids. V lost 6 bases, J lost 0 bases, and 18 bases lay in between. As DNA, the CDR3 is TGTGCCAGCAGCCCCTTCTCGGACCCTTATAGCAATCAGCCCCAGCATTTT. This encodes CASSPFSDPYSNQPQHF.

CDR3 protein: CASSLGSGGNQPQHF. In DNA form, the CDR3 reads TGTGCCAGCAGCTTAGGATCGGGGGGAAACCAGCCCCAGCATTTT. V gene TRBV7-8 combines with J gene TRBJ1-5; a possible D gene is TRBD1 (5 bases). V shed 1 base and J shed 7 bases, with 14 bases lying between them. The CDR3 contains 15 residues. Germline V gene lookup returns CDR1 SGHVS and CDR2 FQNEAQ.

The table lists this clone with a few counts. V is TRBV28 and J is TRBJ1-3, with unresolved D. The CDR3 spans 16 residues. In germline, CDR1 is MDHEN, CDR2 SYDVKM. V was clipped by 4 bases and J by 1 base, with 14 bases between them. The CDR3 loop is CASSWAGELSGNTIYF. CDR3 DNA sequence: TGTGCCAGCAGTTGGGCAGGTGAACTATCTGGAAACACCATATATTTT.

The V and J genes are TRBV29-1 and TRBJ1-3, with TRBD1 matching 7 bases. V trimming: 2 bases; J trimming: 1 base; junction bases outside the gene matches: 8. The CDR3 is made up of 16 amino acids. Germline V gene sequence: CDR1 SQVTM, CDR2 ANQGSEA. The CDR3 region has the DNA TGCAGCGTTGAATCTGGACAGGAAGCGTCTGGAAACACCATATATTTT. It translates to CSVESGQEASGNTIYF.

This clone was seen only a few times. The chain combines TRBV10-3 with TRBJ1-1; the D gene is possibly TRBD1 (5 bases). The CDR3 runs 13 residues. Trimming stripped 7 bases from V and 0 bases from J, with 9 bases between. Germline assignment: CDR1 ENHRY and CDR2 SYGVKD. CDR3 nucleotide sequence: TGTGCCATCAAAGGACACTTGAACACTGAAGCTTTCTTT. Translated, it gives CAIKGHLNTEAFF.

V gene TRBV28 combines with J gene TRBJ2-7; D uncertain. Trimming took 4 bases from V and 5 from J, leaving 9 bases between them. This CDR3 region has 12 residues. The germline V gene has CDR1 MDHEN and CDR2 SYDVKM. Here the CDR3 reads CASSSSTHEQYF. Written as DNA, the CDR3 is TGTGCCAGCAGTTCTTCTACCCACGAGCAGTACTTC.

With respect to this clone: Other DNA sequences in this sample translate to the same CDR3. J is TRBJ2-7 and V is TRBV6-5, with 9 positions matching TRBD1. After removal of 5 bases from V and 4 bases from J, the junction contained 3 bases not matched to a gene. Germline CDR1 reads MNHEY; CDR2 reads SVGAGI. This CDR3 comprises 13 residues. The CDR3 DNA sequence: TGTGCCAGCAGTCTGGGACAGGGTTACGAGCAGTACTTC. It encodes CASSLGQGYEQYF.

The rearrangement uses TRBV6-5 and TRBJ2-3, with a weak D call TRBD2 (6 bases). Trimming cost V 6 bases and J 2 bases, with 9 bases left between them. The germline CDR1 and CDR2 sequences are MNHEY and SVGAGI. The CDR3 is 13 amino acids. CDR3 in DNA: TGTGCCAGCAGAGCGGGCCCCACAGATACGCAGTATTTT. Translating gives CASRAGPTDTQYF.

This clone was seen a few times. The V call is TRBV6-1, the J call TRBJ2-3; 11 bases agree with TRBD2. Germline CDR1 MNHNS, CDR2 SASEGT. The CDR3 is made up of 15 amino acids. The junction had 5 bases not matched to a gene; V was cut back by 5 bases and J by 4 bases. The CDR3 DNA sequence: TGTGCCAGCAGTACCGGGACTAGCGGTCCAGATACGCAGTATTTT. It is translated as CASSTGTSGPDTQYF.

J is TRBJ1-1 and V is TRBV6-5; D might be TRBD1 (5 bases). Germline values: CDR1 MNHEY, CDR2 SVGAGI. The V and J ends lost 6 bases and 0 bases respectively, with 14 bases between them. CDR3 length: 15 amino acids. The CDR3 DNA is TGTGCCAGCAGGGCGGGAGGGGTCGTGAACACTGAAGCTTTCTTT. Translating it yields CASRAGGVVNTEAFF.

Concerning this clone: A much more abundant neighbour one base away suggests this may be a read error. The V call is TRBV28, the J call TRBJ2-1; D is ambiguous. V gave up 3 bases and J gave up 8 bases, with 2 bases separating them. Per the germline V gene, CDR1 is MDHEN and CDR2 is SYDVKM. The CDR3 spans 10 residues. CDR3 nucleotide sequence: TGTGCCAGCAGTTTTTATGAGCAGTTCTTC. This encodes CASSFYEQFF.

This sequence joins TRBV11-3 and TRBJ2-7; weak D call: TRBD2 (5 bases). The V gene's germline CDR1 is SGHNT and CDR2 YENEEA. The CDR3 covers 15 residues. V dropped 1 base and J dropped 0 bases, with 10 bases sitting between them. CDR3 coding DNA: TGTGCCAGCAGCTTAGGCGGCGGGCTCTCCTACGAGCAGTACTTC. Protein product: CASSLGGGLSYEQYF.

This clone was recorded only once. The germline gene is not matched at one end of the junction; a read error may be the cause. The chain is built from TRBV18 and TRBJ1-2; D is ambiguous. The CDR3 sequence is 15 residues long. Germline assignment: CDR1 KGHSH and CDR2 LQKENI. The CDR3 spells CASSSPTGPESGYTF. In DNA, the CDR3 is TGTGCCAGCTCATCACCGACGGGTCCGGAGAGCGGCTACACCTTC.

The chain has TRBV28 and TRBJ2-7, with TRBD1 identical over 10 bases. The CDR3 totals 15 residues. Germline V gives CDR1 MDHEN, CDR2 SYDVKM. After removal of 2 bases from V and 2 bases from J, the junction contained 3 bases not matched to a gene. Here the CDR3 DNA reads TGTGCCAGCAGTTTACCCGGGACAGGGGCCTACGAGCAGTACTTC. This sequence encodes CASSLPGTGAYEQYF.

The chain carries TRBV11-1 and TRBJ2-7; TRBD1 matches 12 bases. Germline V gene lookup returns CDR1 SGHAT and CDR2 FQDESV (reference sequence). The CDR3 runs 15 residues. With V trimmed by 5 bases and J by 4 bases, 6 bases remained unmatched. CDR3 sequence (DNA): TGTGCCAGCAGCAACCGGGACAGGGGGCGTTACGAGCAGTACTTC. Amino acid sequence: CASSNRDRGRYEQYF.

This sequence joins TRBV7-9 and TRBJ2-7; a weak D match, TRBD2 (6 bases). The length of the CDR3 is 13 residues. Trimming took off 5 bases at V and 7 bases at J, with 15 bases between the two ends. Germline lookup yields CDR1 SEHNR and CDR2 FQNEAQ (reference sequence). CDR3 region: CASSLDYLQEQYF. CDR3 DNA: TGTGCCAGCAGCCTGGACTACCTACAGGAGCAGTACTTC.

V usage is TRBV28 and J usage is TRBJ2-7, with D possibly matching TRBD1 (6 bases). There are 13 residues in the CDR3. Germline loops: CDR1 MDHEN, CDR2 SYDVKM. Trimming pared 6 bases from V and 4 bases from J, leaving 13 bases between. CDR3 DNA: TGTGCCAGCAGCCAGGGGTTGTGGTACGAGCAGTACTTC. This encodes CASSQGLWYEQYF. Based on the CDR3 plus reference TRBV28 and TRBJ2-7, the full variable domain is DVKVTQSSRYLVKRTGEKVFLECVQDMDHENMFWYRQDPGLGLRLIYFSYDVKMKEKGDIPEGYSVSREKKERFSLILESASTNQTSMYLCASSQGLWYEQYFGPGTRLTVT.

The table lists this clone with many counts. Other DNA variants within this sample encode the same CDR3. The J gene is TRBJ2-5, the V gene TRBV11-2; D may be TRBD2 (6 bases). This CDR3 has 14 residues. Trimming removed 0 bases at V and 1 base at J, with 6 bases between. Germline V gene lookup returns CDR1 SGHAT and CDR2 FQNNGV. The DNA of the CDR3 is TGTGCCAGCAGCTTAGAGCGGGGCCAAGAGACCCAGTACTTC. Translated: CASSLERGQETQYF.

CDR3 DNA sequence: TGTGCCGCGGGATTGTATGCCGACTATGGCTACACCTTC. Translating gives CAAGLYADYGYTF. The V call is TRBV6-5, the J call TRBJ1-2; D is uncertain. The CDR3 consists of 13 residues. Between the trimmed V and J ends, which lost 11 bases and 3 bases, there was a span of 16 bases. Germline assignment: CDR1 MNHEY and CDR2 SVGAGI.

Here the CDR3 DNA reads TGTGCCAGTAACCAAGGACAGGGGAGCTCCTACAATGAGCAGTTCTTC. Protein: CASNQGQGSSYNEQFF. V is TRBV5-5 and J is TRBJ2-1; 9 bases are a match to TRBD1. V shed 8 bases, J shed 0 bases, and the junction held 9 bases outside the gene matches. CDR3 size: 16 residues. Per the germline V gene, CDR1 is SGHKS and CDR2 is YYEKEE (reference sequence).

This chain uses TRBV6-1 with TRBJ2-5; a weak D match, TRBD1 (6 bases). Germline loops: CDR1 MNHNS, CDR2 SASEGT. The CDR3 spans 14 residues. V was shortened by 6 bases and J by 7 bases, with 18 bases between the two germline ends. CDR3 region: CASRNRDNEGTQYF. CDR3 sequence (DNA): TGTGCCAGCAGAAACCGGGACAACGAAGGGACCCAGTACTTC.

The chain carries TRBV7-2 and TRBJ1-3; TRBD1 is a possible D gene (5 bases). Germline CDR1 and CDR2: SGHTA and FQGNSA. Trimming removed 5 bases at V and 0 bases at J, with 11 bases between. The CDR3 is 15 amino acids. CDR3 region: CASSPGTVSGNTIYF. The CDR3 nucleotides are TGTGCCAGCAGCCCAGGGACCGTCTCTGGAAACACCATATATTTT.

The rearrangement uses TRBV2 and TRBJ2-7; D not certain. There are 12 residues in the CDR3. Germline V gene sequence: CDR1 SNHLY, CDR2 FYNNEI. Trimming left V 6 bases short and J 6 bases short, with 12 bases between. CDR3 in amino acids: CASSVNYVEQYF. For the CDR3, the DNA is TGTGCCAGCAGCGTAAACTATGTCGAGCAGTACTTC.

V and J are TRBV10-3 and TRBJ2-3; 12 nucleotides align to TRBD2. Germline trimming cut 0 bases from V and 2 bases from J; bases unmatched to any gene: 3. This CDR3 is 17 amino acids long. Germline V gene lookup returns CDR1 ENHRY and CDR2 SYGVKD. The CDR3 loop is CAISESTSGRSTDTQYF. The CDR3, as DNA: TGTGCCATCAGTGAGTCGACTAGCGGGAGATCCACAGATACGCAGTATTTT.

The V and J genes are TRBV18 and TRBJ2-2; possibly TRBD1 or TRBD2 for D (5 bases each). The CDR3 totals 13 residues. V lost 5 bases and J lost 4, with 8 bases in between. Germline CDR1 reads KGHSH; CDR2 reads LQKENI. The CDR3 here is CASSRGVTGELFF. The CDR3 bases are TGTGCCAGCTCAAGGGGAGTCACCGGGGAGCTGTTTTTT. The whole variable domain, filled in from reference TRBV18 and TRBJ2-2, reads NAGVMQNPRHLVRRRGQEARLRCSPMKGHSHVYWYRQLPEEGLKFMVYLQKENIIDESGMPKERFSAEFPKEGPSILRIQQVVRGDSAAYFCASSRGVTGELFFGEGSRLTVL.